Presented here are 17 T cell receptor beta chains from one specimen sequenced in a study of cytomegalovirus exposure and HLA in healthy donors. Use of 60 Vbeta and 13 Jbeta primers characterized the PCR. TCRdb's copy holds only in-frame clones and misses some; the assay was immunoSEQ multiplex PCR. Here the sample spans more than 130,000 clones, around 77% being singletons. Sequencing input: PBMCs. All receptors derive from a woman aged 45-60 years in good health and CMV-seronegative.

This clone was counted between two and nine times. CDR3 bases: TGTGCCAGCAGCCAAGCCGGGAGCCTTGAAGCTTTCTTT. This gives the protein CASSQAGSLEAFF. The rearrangement joins TRBV4-2 to TRBJ1-1; no reliable D call. Trimming took 1 base from V and 7 from J, leaving 10 bases between them. The CDR3 consists of 13 residues. Germline V gene lookup returns CDR1 LGHNA and CDR2 YNFKEQ.

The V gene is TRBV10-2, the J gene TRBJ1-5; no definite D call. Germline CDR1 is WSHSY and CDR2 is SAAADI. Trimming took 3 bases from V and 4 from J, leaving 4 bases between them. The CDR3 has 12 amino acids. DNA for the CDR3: TGCGCCAGCAGTGACCCTAATCAGCCCCAGCATTTT. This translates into CASSDPNQPQHF.

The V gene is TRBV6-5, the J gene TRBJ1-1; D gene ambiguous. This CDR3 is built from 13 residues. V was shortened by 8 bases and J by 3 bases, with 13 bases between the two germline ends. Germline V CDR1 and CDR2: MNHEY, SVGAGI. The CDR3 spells CASQRERDTEAFF. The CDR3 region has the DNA TGTGCCAGCCAACGAGAGAGGGACACTGAAGCTTTCTTT.

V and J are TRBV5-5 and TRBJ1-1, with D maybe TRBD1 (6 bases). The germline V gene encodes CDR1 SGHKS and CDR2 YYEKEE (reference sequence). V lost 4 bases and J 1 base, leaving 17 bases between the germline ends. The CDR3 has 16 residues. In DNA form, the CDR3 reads TGTGCCAGCAGCCTACCCCCCGGGGGGGCGAACACTGAAGCTTTCTTT. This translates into CASSLPPGGANTEAFF.

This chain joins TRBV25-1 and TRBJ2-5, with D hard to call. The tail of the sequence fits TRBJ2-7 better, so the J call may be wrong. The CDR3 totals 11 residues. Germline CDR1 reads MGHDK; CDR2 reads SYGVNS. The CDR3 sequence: CASRSSYEQYF. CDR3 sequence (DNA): TGTGCCAGCAGGAGCTCCTACGAGCAGTACTTC.

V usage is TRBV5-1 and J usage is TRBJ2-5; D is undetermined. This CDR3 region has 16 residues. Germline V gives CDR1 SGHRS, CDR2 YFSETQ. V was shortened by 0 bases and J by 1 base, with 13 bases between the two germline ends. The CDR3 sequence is CASSLEMPRGQETQYF. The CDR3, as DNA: TGCGCCAGCAGCTTGGAAATGCCGAGAGGCCAAGAGACCCAGTACTTC.

CDR3 protein: CASSGRTTYYNEQFF. The CDR3, as DNA: TGTGCCAGCAGCGGACGGACTACCTACTACAATGAGCAGTTCTTC. V usage is TRBV9 and J usage is TRBJ2-1; D is perhaps TRBD2 (6 bases). Looked up from germline, CDR1 is SGDLS and CDR2 is YYNGEE. This CDR3 is built from 15 residues. Trimming stripped 3 bases from V and 3 bases from J, with 13 bases between. The whole variable domain, filled in from reference TRBV9 and TRBJ2-1, reads DSGVTQTPKHLITATGQRVTLRCSPRSGDLSVYWYQQSLDQGLQFLIQYYNGEERAKGNILERFSAQQFPDLHSELNLSSLELGDSALYFCASSGRTTYYNEQFFGPGTRLTVL.

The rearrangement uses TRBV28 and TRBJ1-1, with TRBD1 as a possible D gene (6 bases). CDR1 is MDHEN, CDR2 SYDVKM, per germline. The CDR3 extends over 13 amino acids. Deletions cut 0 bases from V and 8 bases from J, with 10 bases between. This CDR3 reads CASSLWGRGEAFF. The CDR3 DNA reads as TGTGCCAGCAGTTTATGGGGAAGGGGGGAAGCTTTCTTT.

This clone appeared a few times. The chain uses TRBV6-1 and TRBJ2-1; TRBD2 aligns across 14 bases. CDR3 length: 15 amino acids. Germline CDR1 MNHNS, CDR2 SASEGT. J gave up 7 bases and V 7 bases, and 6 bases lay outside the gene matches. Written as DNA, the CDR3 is TGTGCCAGCACTGGACTAGCGGGGGGTCGTAATGAGCAGTTCTTC. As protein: CASTGLAGGRNEQFF.

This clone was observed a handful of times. CDR3 residues: CASSSFRGGLPDTQYF. In DNA, the CDR3 is TGCGCCAGCAGCTCGTTTAGGGGGGGCCTCCCGGATACGCAGTATTTT. The chain carries TRBV5-1 and TRBJ2-3; TRBD2 might be the D (7 bases). Germline CDR1 reads SGHRS; CDR2 reads YFSETQ. V was shortened by 3 bases and J by 6 bases, with 20 bases between the two germline ends. The length of the CDR3 is 16 residues.

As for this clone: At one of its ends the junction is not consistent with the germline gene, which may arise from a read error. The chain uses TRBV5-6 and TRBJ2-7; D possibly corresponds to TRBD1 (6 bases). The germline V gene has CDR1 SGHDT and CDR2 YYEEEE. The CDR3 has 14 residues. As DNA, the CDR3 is TGTGCCAGCAGCAGCCTCAGGGGAAGGTACGGGCAGTACTTC. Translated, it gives CASSSLRGRYGQYF.

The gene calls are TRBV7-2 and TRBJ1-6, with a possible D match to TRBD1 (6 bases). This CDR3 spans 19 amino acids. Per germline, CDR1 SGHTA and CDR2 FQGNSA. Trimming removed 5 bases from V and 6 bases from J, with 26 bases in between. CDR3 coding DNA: TGTGCCAGCAGCCTAGTGGGCTCGGGCGCCAGGGGCATTAATTCACCCCTCCACTTT. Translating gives CASSLVGSGARGINSPLHF. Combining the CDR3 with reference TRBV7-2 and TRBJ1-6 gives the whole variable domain GAGVSQSPSNKVTEKGKDVELRCDPISGHTALYWYRQSLGQGLEFLIYFQGNSAPDKSGLPSDRFSAERTGGSVSTLTIQRTQQEDSAVYLCASSLVGSGARGINSPLHFGNGTRLTVT.

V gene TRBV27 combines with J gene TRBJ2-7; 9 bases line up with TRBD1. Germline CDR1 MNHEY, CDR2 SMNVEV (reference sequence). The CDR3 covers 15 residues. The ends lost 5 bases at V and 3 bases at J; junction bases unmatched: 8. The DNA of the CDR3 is TGTGCCAGCAGTCGAGCCGGGACAGGGCGCTACGAGCAGTACTTC. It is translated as CASSRAGTGRYEQYF.

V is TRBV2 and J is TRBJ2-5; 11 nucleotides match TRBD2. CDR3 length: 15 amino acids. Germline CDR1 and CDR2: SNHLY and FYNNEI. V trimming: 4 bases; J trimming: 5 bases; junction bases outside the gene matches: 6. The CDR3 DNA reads TGTGCCAGCAGTGTTAGCGGGGGGGCTTGGGAGACCCAGTACTTC. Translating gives CASSVSGGAWETQYF. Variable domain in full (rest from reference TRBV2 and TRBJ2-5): EPEVTQTPSHQVTQMGQEVILRCVPISNHLYFYWYRQILGQKVEFLVSFYNNEISEKSEIFDDQFSVERPDGSNFTLKIRSTKLEDSAMYFCASSVSGGAWETQYFGPGTRLLVL.

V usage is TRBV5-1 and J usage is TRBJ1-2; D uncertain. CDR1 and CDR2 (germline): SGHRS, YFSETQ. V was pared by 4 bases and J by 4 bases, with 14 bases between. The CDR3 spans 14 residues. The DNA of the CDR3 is TGCGCCAGCAGCGTCGACGGACTGTCCTATGGCTACACCTTC. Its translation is CASSVDGLSYGYTF.

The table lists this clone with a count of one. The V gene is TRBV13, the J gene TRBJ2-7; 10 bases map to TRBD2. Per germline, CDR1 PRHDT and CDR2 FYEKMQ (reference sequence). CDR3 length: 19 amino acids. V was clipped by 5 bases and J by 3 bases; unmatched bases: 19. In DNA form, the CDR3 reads TGTGCCAGCAGCCTCCAGAGGGGGGCTAGCGGGGGAATTAGCTACGAGCAGTACTTC. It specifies CASSLQRGASGGISYEQYF. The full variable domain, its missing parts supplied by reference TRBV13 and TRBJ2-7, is AAGVIQSPRHLIKEKRETATLKCYPIPRHDTVYWYQQGPGQDPQFLISFYEKMQSDKGSIPDRFSAQQFSDYHSELNMSSLELGDSALYFCASSLQRGASGGISYEQYFGPGTRLTVT.

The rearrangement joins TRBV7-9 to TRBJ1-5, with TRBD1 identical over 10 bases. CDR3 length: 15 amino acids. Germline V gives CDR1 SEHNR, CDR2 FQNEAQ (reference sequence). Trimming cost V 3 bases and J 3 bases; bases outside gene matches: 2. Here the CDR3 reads CASSFGTGANQPQHF. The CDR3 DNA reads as TGTGCCAGCAGCTTTGGGACAGGGGCCAATCAGCCCCAGCATTTT.